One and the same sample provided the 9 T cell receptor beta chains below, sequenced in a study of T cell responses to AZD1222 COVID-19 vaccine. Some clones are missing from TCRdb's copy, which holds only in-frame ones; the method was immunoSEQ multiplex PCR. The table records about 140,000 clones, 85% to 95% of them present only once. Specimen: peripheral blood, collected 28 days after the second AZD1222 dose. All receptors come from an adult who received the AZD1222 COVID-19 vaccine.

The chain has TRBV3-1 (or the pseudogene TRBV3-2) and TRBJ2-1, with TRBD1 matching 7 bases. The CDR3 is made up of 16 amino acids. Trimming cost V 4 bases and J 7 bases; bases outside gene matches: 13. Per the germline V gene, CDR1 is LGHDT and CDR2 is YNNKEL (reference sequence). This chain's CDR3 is CASSPLTGNSRNEQFF. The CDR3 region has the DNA TGTGCCAGCAGCCCCCTGACAGGGAATAGTAGAAATGAGCAGTTCTTC.

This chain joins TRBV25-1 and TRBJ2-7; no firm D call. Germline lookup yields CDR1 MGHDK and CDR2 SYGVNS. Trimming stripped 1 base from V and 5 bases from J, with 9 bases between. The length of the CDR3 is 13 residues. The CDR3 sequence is CASSEFDGHEQYF. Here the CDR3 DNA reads TGTGCCAGCAGTGAATTTGACGGCCACGAGCAGTACTTC.

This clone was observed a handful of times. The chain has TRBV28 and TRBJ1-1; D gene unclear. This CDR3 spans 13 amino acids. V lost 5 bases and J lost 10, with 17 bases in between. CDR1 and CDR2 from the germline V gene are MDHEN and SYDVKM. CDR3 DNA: TGTGCCAGCAGTCATGGAAGTGAAAGGAGAGCTTTCTTT. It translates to CASSHGSERRAFF.

The DNA for the CDR3 is TGTGCCAGCAGTCCAGACTGGATGAACACTGAAGCTTTCTTT. As protein: CASSPDWMNTEAFF. This sequence joins TRBV3-1 (or the pseudogene TRBV3-2) and TRBJ1-1, with unresolved D. Looked up from germline, CDR1 is LGHDT and CDR2 is YNNKEL (reference sequence). This CDR3 has 14 residues. Trimming left V 6 bases short and J 0 bases short, with 11 bases between.

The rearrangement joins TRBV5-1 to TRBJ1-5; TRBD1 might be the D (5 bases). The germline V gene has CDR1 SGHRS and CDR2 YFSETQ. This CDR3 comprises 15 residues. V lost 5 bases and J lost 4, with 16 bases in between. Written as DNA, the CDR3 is TGCGCCAGCAGGTTCTCCGGGACGCTGAATCAGCCCCAGCATTTT. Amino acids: CASRFSGTLNQPQHF. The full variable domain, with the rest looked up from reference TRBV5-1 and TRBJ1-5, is KAGVTQTPRYLIKTRGQQVTLSCSPISGHRSVSWYQQTPGQGLQFLFEYFSETQRNKGNFPGRFSGRQFSNSRSEMNVSTLELGDSALYLCASRFSGTLNQPQHFGDGTRLSIL.

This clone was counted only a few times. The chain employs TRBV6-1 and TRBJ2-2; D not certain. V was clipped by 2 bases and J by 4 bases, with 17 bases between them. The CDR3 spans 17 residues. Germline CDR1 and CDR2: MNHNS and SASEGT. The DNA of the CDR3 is TGTGCCAGCAGTGAAAGTCTGGGGTCACCGGGCACCGGGGAGCTGTTTTTT. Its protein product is CASSESLGSPGTGELFF.

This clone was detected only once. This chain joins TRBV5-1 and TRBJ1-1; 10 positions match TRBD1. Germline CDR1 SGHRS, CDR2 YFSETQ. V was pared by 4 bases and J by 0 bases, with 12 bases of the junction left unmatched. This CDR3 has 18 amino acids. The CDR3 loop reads CASSAYGTGAPLNTEAFF. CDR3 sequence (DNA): TGCGCCAGCAGCGCGTACGGGACAGGGGCCCCCCTGAACACTGAAGCTTTCTTT. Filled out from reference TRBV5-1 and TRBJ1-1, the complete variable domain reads KAGVTQTPRYLIKTRGQQVTLSCSPISGHRSVSWYQQTPGQGLQFLFEYFSETQRNKGNFPGRFSGRQFSNSRSEMNVSTLELGDSALYLCASSAYGTGAPLNTEAFFGQGTRLTVV.

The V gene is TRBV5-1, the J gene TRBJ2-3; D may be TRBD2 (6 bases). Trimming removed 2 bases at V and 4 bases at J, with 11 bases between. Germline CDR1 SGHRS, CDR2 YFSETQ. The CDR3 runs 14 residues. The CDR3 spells CASSLPGRSDTQYF. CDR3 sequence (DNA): TGCGCCAGCAGCTTACCCGGGAGATCAGATACGCAGTATTTT.

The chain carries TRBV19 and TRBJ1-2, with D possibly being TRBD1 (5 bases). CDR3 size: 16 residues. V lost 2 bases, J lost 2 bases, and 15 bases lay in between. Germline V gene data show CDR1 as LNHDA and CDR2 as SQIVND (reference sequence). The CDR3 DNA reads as TGTGCCAGTAGTATAACGGGAAGGGACCACAACTATGGCTACACCTTC. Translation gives CASSITGRDHNYGYTF.